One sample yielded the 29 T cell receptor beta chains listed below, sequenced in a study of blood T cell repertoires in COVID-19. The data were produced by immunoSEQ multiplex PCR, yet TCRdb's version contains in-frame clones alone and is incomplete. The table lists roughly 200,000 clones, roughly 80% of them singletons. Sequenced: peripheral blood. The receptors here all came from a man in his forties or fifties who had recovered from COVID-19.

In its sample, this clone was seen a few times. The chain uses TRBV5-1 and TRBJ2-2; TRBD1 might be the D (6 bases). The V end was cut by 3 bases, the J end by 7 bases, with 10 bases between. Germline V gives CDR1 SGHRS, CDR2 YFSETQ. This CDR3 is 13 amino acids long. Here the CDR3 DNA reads TGCGCCAGCAGCTGGGGGCCTAGCGGGGAGCTGTTTTTT. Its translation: CASSWGPSGELFF.

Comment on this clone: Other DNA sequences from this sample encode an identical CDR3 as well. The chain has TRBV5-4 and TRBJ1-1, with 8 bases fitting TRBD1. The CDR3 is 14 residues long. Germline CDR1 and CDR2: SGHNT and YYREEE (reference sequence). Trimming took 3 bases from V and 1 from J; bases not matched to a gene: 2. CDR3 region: CASSSGQGNTEAFF. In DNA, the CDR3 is TGTGCCAGCAGCTCCGGACAGGGGAACACTGAAGCTTTCTTT.

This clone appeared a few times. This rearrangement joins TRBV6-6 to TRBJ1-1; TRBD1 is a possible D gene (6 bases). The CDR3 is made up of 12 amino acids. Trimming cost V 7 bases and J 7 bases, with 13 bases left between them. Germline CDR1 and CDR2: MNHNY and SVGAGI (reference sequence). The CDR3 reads CASKDSLYEAFF. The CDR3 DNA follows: TGTGCCAGCAAGGACAGCCTCTATGAAGCTTTCTTT.

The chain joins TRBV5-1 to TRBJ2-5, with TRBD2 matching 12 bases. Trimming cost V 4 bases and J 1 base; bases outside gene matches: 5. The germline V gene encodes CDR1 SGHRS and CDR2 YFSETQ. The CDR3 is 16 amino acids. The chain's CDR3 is CASSEASGRAQETQYF. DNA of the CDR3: TGCGCCAGCAGCGAGGCTAGCGGGAGGGCCCAAGAGACCCAGTACTTC.

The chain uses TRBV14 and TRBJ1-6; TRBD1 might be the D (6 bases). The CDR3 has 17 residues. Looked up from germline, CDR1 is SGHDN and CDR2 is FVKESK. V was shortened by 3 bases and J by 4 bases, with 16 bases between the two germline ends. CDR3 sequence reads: CASSQMDSAAYNSPLHF. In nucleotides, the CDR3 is TGTGCCAGCAGCCAGATGGACAGTGCCGCGTATAATTCACCCCTCCACTTT.

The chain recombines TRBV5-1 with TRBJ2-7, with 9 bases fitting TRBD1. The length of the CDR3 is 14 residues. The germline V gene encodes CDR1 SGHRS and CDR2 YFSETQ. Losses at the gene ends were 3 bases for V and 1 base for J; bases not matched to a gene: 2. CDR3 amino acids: CASSSGQGSYEQYF. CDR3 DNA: TGCGCCAGCAGCTCGGGACAGGGATCCTACGAGCAGTACTTC.

CDR3 region: CSVGPQGAYEQYF. In DNA form, the CDR3 reads TGCAGCGTTGGCCCACAGGGGGCATACGAGCAGTACTTC. This rearrangement joins TRBV29-1 to TRBJ2-7; the match to TRBD1 covers 9 bases. J gave up 4 bases and V 4 bases, and 5 bases lay outside the gene matches. The CDR3 length is 13 residues. The germline V gene has CDR1 SQVTM and CDR2 ANQGSEA.

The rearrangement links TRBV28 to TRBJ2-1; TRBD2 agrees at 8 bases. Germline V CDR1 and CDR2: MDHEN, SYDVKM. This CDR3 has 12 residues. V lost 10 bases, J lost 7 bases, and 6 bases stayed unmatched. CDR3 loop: CATSKRGNEQFF. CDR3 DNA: TGTGCCACCTCAAAGCGGGGGAATGAGCAGTTCTTC.

CDR3 sequence reads: CASGLVRLTSGLSYNEQFF. The CDR3 bases are TGTGCTAGTGGTTTGGTACGTTTGACTAGCGGACTCTCCTACAATGAGCAGTTCTTC. This chain connects TRBV12-5 to TRBJ2-1, with 9 positions matching TRBD2. The CDR3 consists of 19 residues. In germline, CDR1 is LGHNT, CDR2 FRNRAP. V shed 0 bases, J shed 0 bases, and the junction held 9 bases outside the gene matches.

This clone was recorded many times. CDR3 DNA sequence: TGTGCCAGCACTCGCGGTCGCGAGCAGTACTTC. This gives the protein CASTRGREQYF. The rearrangement uses TRBV19 and TRBJ2-7, with D unresolved. Germline assignment: CDR1 LNHDA and CDR2 SQIVND (reference sequence). The CDR3 consists of 11 residues. Between the trimmed V and J ends, which lost 9 bases and 6 bases, there was a span of 12 bases.

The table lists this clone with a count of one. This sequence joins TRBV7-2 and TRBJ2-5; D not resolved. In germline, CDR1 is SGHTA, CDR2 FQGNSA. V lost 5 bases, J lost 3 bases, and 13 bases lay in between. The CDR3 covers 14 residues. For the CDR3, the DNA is TGTGCCAGCAGCCCCCGAGGTGGAGAAGAGACCCAGTACTTC. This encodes CASSPRGGEETQYF.

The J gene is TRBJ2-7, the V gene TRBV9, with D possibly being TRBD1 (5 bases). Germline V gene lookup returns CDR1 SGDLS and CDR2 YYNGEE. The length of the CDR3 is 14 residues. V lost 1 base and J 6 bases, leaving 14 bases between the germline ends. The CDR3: CASSVFRQLGEQYF. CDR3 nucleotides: TGTGCCAGCAGCGTATTTCGACAGCTGGGCGAGCAGTACTTC.

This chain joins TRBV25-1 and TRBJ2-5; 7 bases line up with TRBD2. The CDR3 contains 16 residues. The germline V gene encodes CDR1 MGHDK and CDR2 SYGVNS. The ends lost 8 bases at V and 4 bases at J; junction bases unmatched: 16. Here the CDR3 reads CASARRWGGTRETQYF. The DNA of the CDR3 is TGTGCCAGCGCCAGGAGGTGGGGGGGTACAAGAGAGACCCAGTACTTC.

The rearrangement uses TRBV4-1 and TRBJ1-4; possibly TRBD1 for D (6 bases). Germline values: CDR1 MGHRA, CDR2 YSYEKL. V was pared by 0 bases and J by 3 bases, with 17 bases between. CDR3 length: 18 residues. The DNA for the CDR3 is TGCGCCAGCAGCCAAGACTATTCGGGGGGCTGGGCTAATGAAAAACTGTTTTTT. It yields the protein CASSQDYSGGWANEKLFF.

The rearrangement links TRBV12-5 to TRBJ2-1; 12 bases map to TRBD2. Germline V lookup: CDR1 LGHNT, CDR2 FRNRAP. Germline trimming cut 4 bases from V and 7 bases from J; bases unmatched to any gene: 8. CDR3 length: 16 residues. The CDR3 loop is CASGSSSGRALNEQFF. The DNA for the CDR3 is TGTGCTAGTGGTTCCTCTAGCGGGAGGGCCCTGAATGAGCAGTTCTTC.

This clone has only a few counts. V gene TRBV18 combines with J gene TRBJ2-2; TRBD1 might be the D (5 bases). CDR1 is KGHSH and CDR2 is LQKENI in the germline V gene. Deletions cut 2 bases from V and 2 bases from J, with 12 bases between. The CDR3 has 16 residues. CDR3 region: CASSPNTGDNTGELFF. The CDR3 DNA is TGTGCCAGCTCACCAAATACAGGAGACAACACCGGGGAGCTGTTTTTT.

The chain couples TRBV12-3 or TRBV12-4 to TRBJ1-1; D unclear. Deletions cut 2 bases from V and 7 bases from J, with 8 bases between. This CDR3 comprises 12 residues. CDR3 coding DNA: TGTGCCAGCAGTTTAATGACGGGTGAAGCTTTCTTT. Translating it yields CASSLMTGEAFF.

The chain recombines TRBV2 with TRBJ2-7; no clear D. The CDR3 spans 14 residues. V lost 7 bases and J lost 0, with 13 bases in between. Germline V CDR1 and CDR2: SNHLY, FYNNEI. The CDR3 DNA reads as TGTGCCAGCAATATCTTGGCGGCCTCCTACGAGCAGTACTTC. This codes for CASNILAASYEQYF. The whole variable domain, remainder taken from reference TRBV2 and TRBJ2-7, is EPEVTQTPSHQVTQMGQEVILRCVPISNHLYFYWYRQILGQKVEFLVSFYNNEISEKSEIFDDQFSVERPDGSNFTLKIRSTKLEDSAMYFCASNILAASYEQYFGPGTRLTVT.

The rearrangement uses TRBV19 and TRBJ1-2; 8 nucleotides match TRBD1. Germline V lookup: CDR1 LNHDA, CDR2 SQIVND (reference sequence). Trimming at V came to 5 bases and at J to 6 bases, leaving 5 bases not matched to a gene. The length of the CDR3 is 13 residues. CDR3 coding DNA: TGTGCCAGTAGTTCGGACAGGGTAGATGGCTACACCTTC. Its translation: CASSSDRVDGYTF.

The DNA for the CDR3 is TGCGCCAGCAGAGATCTTAGCGCGTCCTACAATGAGCAGTTCTTC. Residues: CASRDLSASYNEQFF. The rearrangement links TRBV5-1 to TRBJ2-1, with D possibly being TRBD2 (5 bases). Germline V gene lookup returns CDR1 SGHRS and CDR2 YFSETQ. V was cut by 5 bases and J by 1 base, with 13 bases left in between. This CDR3 region has 15 residues.

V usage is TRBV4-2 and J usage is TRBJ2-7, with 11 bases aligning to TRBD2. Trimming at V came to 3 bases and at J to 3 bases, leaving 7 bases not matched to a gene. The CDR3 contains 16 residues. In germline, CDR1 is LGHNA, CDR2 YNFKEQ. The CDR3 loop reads CASSHGLAGGFYEQYF. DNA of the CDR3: TGTGCCAGCAGCCATGGCCTAGCGGGAGGCTTCTACGAGCAGTACTTC.

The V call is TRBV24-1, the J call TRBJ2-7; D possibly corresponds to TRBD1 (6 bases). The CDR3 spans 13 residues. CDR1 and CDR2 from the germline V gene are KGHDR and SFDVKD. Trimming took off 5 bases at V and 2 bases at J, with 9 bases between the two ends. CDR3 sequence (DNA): TGTGCCACCAGTGCAGGGACAACCTACGAGCAGTACTTC. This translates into CATSAGTTYEQYF.

For the CDR3, the DNA is TGTGCCAGCAGCCTGGAGGGTTCACCCCTCCACTTT. Its protein product is CASSLEGSPLHF. This sequence joins TRBV7-9 and TRBJ1-6, with D unclear. V gave up 5 bases and J gave up 9 bases, with 8 bases separating them. The CDR3 is 12 residues long. Germline CDR1 reads SEHNR; CDR2 reads FQNEAQ (reference sequence).

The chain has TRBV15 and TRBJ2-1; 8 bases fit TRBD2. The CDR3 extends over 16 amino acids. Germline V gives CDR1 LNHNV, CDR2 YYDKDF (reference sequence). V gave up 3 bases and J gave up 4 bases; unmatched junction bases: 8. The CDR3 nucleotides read TGTGCCACCAGCAGGGAGTTGATAGCGGGGTACAATGAGCAGTTCTTC. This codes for CATSRELIAGYNEQFF.

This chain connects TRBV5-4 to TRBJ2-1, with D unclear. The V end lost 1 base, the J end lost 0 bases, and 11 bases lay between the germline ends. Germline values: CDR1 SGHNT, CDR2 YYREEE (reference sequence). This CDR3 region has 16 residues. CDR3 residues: CASSLYRDSSYNEQFF. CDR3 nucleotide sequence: TGTGCCAGCAGCTTGTATCGCGATAGCTCCTACAATGAGCAGTTCTTC.

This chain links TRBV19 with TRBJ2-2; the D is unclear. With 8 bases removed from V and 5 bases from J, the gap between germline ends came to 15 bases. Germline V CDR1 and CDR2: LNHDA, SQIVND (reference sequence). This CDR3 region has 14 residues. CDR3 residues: CASSESHQTGELFF. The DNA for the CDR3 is TGTGCCAGTTCGGAGAGCCATCAAACCGGGGAGCTGTTTTTT.

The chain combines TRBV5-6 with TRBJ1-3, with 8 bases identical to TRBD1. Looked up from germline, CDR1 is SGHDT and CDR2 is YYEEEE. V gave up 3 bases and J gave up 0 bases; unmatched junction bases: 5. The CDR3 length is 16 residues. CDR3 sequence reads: CASSSYRGYSGNTIYF. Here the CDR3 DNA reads TGTGCCAGCAGCTCGTACAGGGGGTACTCTGGAAACACCATATATTTT.

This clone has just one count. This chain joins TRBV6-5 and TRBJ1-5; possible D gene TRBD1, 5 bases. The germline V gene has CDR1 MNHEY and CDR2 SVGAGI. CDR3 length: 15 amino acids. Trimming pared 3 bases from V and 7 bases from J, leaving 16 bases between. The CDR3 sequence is CASSYTAGFGQPQHF. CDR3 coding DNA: TGTGCCAGCAGTTATACCGCAGGGTTCGGGCAGCCCCAGCATTTT.

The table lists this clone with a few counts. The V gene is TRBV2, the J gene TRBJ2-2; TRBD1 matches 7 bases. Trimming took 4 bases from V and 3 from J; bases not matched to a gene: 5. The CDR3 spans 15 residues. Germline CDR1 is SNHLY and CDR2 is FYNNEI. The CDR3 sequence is CASSGQGLDTGELFF. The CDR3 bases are TGTGCCAGCAGTGGACAGGGATTGGACACCGGGGAGCTGTTTTTT.